This TCR beta chain was sequenced for a study of technical replicates of blood from a handful of donors (dated by TCRdb to the late 2010s). Trimming at the junction amounts to 5 bases on V and 4 bases on J, and the germline ends lie 12 bases apart. According to the germline V gene, CDR1 reads MDHEN and CDR2 reads SYDVKM. Reading from cysteine to phenylalanine, the CDR3 counts 14 amino acids. Only the CDR3 part of the read is kept: 42 bases, read in frame from the first base. In regard to this clone: There is no known antigen for this receptor. No base quality information exists; no much larger clone differs at one position.

Libraries were built with the immunoSEQ multiplex PCR assay. TCRdb stores this immuneACCESS table with in-frame sequences only. Part of the clones is absent; in the studies checked, under half of the shortfall reflects unresolved V genes, and no reason is known for the rest. This sample comprises around 92,000 clones, nearly 97% of them detected only once. Of the sample, 0.23% is held by the ten largest clones. The rearrangement combines TRBV28 with TRBJ1-5; the D gene cannot be named for sure. Sequenced sample: T cells isolated from PBMCs. The sequence derives from a human donor in good health. CDR3 region: CASSAGLQNQPQHF. The DNA sequence is as follows: TGTGCCAGCAGTGCGGGCCTCCAGAATCAGCCCCAGCATTTT.